This T cell receptor (beta chain) was sequenced during a study of OX40 agonist ivuxolimab in advanced cancers. General observations from the study: The investigators did not determine what antigen specificity the expanded peripheral T cells had.

Regarding this clone: As yet, its antigen is unknown.

Germline loops: CDR1 SGHAT, CDR2 FQDESV (reference sequence). Germline trimming cut 3 bases from V and 0 bases from J; bases unmatched to any gene: 1. The CDR3 is 17 residues long. Clones were read by immunoSEQ multiplex PCR, and TCRdb kept only the in-frame ones, dropping some. The sample consists of over 50,000 clones, 82% of them appearing once. This specimen consisted of CD4+ or CD8+ T cells sorted from blood, obtained in a trial of the OX40 agonist ivuxolimab. The chain recombines TRBV11-1 with TRBJ2-6, with TRBD1 matching over 11 bases. The TCR sequence derives from an adult with an advanced solid tumor such as melanoma, head and neck, liver or kidney cancer. In DNA form, the CDR3 reads TGTGCCAGCAGCTTGGGGACAGGGGGCTCTGGGGCCAACGTCCTGACTTTC. It codes for CASSLGTGGSGANVLTF.